This T cell receptor beta chain was captured in a study of T-cell memory formation after mild COVID-19. Regarding the study as a whole: There was no confirmation that second-wave clones peaking on day 37 were SARS-CoV-2 specific. Whereas later expanders leaned CD4+, clones contracting day 15 to 85 showed a balanced CD4/CD8 makeup.

V lost 6 bases and J lost 4, with 16 bases in between. CDR3 length equals 14 residues. Per germline, CDR1 SQVTM and CDR2 ANQGSEA. This clonotype has a handful of counts. Its matching antigen is unknown. TCRdb re-called the 5' RACE reads with MiXCR, one entry per CDR3 protein. The repertoire holds roughly 550,000 distinct CDR3 sequences, with just over 20% as singletons. The material sequenced was PBMCs or a T cell subset sorted from them (not recorded which). The TCR originated in an adult woman who had mild COVID-19 (a few samples of this study predate the infection). Cell type and time point are not known. The chain employs TRBV29-1 and TRBJ1-3; no firm D call. In DNA form, the CDR3 reads TGCAGCGTCGAAATCCCCGGGTTAGGAAACACCATATATTTT. It encodes CSVEIPGLGNTIYF.